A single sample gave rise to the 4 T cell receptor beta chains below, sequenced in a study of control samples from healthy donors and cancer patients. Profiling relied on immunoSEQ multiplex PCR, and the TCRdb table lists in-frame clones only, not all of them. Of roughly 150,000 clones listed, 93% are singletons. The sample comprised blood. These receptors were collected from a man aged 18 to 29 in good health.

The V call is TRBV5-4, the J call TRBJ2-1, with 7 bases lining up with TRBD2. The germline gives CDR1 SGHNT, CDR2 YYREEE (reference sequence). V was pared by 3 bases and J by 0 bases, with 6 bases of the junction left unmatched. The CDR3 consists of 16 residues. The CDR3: CASSSLGGGSYNEQFF. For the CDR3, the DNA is TGTGCCAGCAGCTCCCTTGGGGGGGGCTCCTACAATGAGCAGTTCTTC.

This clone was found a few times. The CDR3 nucleotides read TGTGCCGTCCACTCACAGACCGTACGGGAAAAACTGTTTTTT. Amino acids: CAVHSQTVREKLFF. The chain carries TRBV30 and TRBJ1-4; D gene uncertain. The CDR3 contains 14 residues. V lost 8 bases and J 8 bases, leaving 21 bases between the germline ends. The germline CDR1 and CDR2 sequences are GTSNPN and SVGIG (reference sequence).

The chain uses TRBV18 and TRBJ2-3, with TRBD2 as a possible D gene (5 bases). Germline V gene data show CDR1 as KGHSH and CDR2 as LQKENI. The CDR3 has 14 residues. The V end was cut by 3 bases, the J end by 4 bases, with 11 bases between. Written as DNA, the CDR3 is TGTGCCAGCTCACCCCTCTCGAGGGCAGATACGCAGTATTTT. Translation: CASSPLSRADTQYF.

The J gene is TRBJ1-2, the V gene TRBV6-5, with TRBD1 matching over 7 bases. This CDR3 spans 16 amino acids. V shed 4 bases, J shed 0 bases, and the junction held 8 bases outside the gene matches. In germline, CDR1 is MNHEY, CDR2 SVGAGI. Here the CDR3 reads CASSLWGQLSNYGYTF. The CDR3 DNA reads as TGTGCCAGCAGTTTATGGGGACAGCTATCTAACTATGGCTACACCTTC.